This T cell receptor (beta chain) was documented in a study of response to subunit inactivated influenza vaccine (dated by TCRdb to between 2017 and 2018). Looking at the study overall: The study used deep quantitative T cell receptor repertoire profiling to track responses to a trivalent subunit inactivated influenza vaccine. Results the study describes overall, beyond this receptor: It was suggested by the authors that each seasonal influenza vaccination may recruit only a limited number of new T cells.

Libraries came from RT-PCR. Instrument used: Illumina HiSeq 2500. Using fastp trimming at Q25 and MiXCR clonotype assembly, TCRdb reanalyzed the public sequencing data and kept in-frame beta chains. Merged by CDR3 protein, the rows form single entries marked with the most common genes and DNA. The sample yields more than 400,000 distinct CDR3 sequences; roughly 11% were counted once. The ten largest clonotypes hold over 9.5% of the sample. The time point label, as the study defines it: 45 days after influenza vaccine administration. Notes on this clonotype: Its target antigen remains unknown. No much larger clone is present one base from it, and per-base qualities are unavailable.

Sequences were derived from PBMCs from blood, sampled about 40 days after vaccination. This sequence was found in a man aged 50 to 59 who received an inactivated influenza vaccine. Donor details come from another sample of the same person, matched by shared clones.

CDR3 region: CSARDVGGGANEQFF. The DNA reads as follows: TGCAGTGCTAGAGATGTCGGCGGGGGGGCCAATGAGCAGTTCTTC. Recombination joined TRBV20-1 with TRBJ2-1; 9 central bases correspond to TRBD2. Reading the germline V gene (reference sequence) gives CDR1 DFQATT and CDR2 SNEGSKA. The cysteine opens and the phenylalanine closes a CDR3 of 15 amino acids. This entry keeps only the CDR3 DNA: 45 bases, framed from base 1. From V the trimming removes 0 bases and from J it removes 6 bases, while the gene matches leave 6 bases of the junction unaccounted for.